A single sample is the source of the 8 T cell receptor beta chains below, sequenced in a study of T cell repertoires in cytomegalovirus infection. What these receptors recognize is not known. Via MiXCR, TCRdb re-called the reads, giving one row per CDR3 protein. The data hold about 830,000 distinct CDR3 sequences, with around a third observed a single time. The sequences come from cultured CD8+ T cells from PBMCs, collected from culture after CMV antigen stimulation. The source of these receptors is a human donor in good health (CMV status not recorded). Some clones in this sample may be carry-over from other donors' samples.

This clonotype was picked up a small number of times. CDR3 in amino acids: CASSIAGGFTEAFF. The CDR3 nucleotides are TGTGCCAGTAGTATTGCAGGGGGCTTCACTGAAGCTTTCTTT. The rearrangement links TRBV19 to TRBJ1-1, with 8 bases fitting TRBD1. The V gene's germline CDR1 is LNHDA and CDR2 SQIVND (reference sequence). Unmatched junction bases numbered 4, after V lost 3 bases and J lost 4 bases. The CDR3 covers 14 residues.

The rearrangement links TRBV20-1 to TRBJ2-1, with 11 bases identical to TRBD2. CDR3 length equals 16 residues. Germline V gene sequence: CDR1 DFQATT, CDR2 SNEGSKA (reference sequence). Trimming took 0 bases from V and 6 from J; bases not matched to a gene: 7. The CDR3 DNA sequence: TGCAGTGCTAGAGATCAGAAACTAGCGGGGGTCAATGAGCAGTTCTTC. This translates into CSARDQKLAGVNEQFF.

The chain carries TRBV12-3 or TRBV12-4 and TRBJ1-3, with TRBD1 matching 7 bases. The CDR3 contains 20 residues. V shed 6 bases, J shed 0 bases, and the junction held 20 bases outside the gene matches. The CDR3 DNA reads TGTGCCAGCAGCACCCCCGGGACAGCCCGAAGTCCTTTCTCTGGAAACACCATATATTTT. Translating gives CASSTPGTARSPFSGNTIYF.

This clonotype was seen only a few times. The rearrangement joins TRBV12-3 or TRBV12-4 to TRBJ2-3; 12 nucleotides align to TRBD2. The CDR3 length is 20 residues. J lost 0 bases, V lost 6 bases, and 16 bases had no gene match. The CDR3 nucleotides read TGTGCCAGCAGGCCTTCGTGGGCTAGCGGGGGGGGATATAGCACAGATACGCAGTATTTT. As protein: CASRPSWASGGGYSTDTQYF.

The chain has TRBV12-3 or TRBV12-4 and TRBJ2-7, with 10 nucleotides matching TRBD2. Trimming cost V 1 base and J 3 bases; bases outside gene matches: 6. The CDR3 is 16 amino acids. The CDR3 here is CASSLEASGGLYEQYF. The CDR3 nucleotides read TGTGCCAGCAGTTTAGAAGCTAGCGGGGGCCTCTACGAGCAGTACTTC.

This clonotype showed up just a few times. In DNA, the CDR3 is TGTGCCAGCAGTTATCTGGGGGAGCTGTTTTTT. Protein: CASSYLGELFF. The chain is built from TRBV6-5 and TRBJ2-2; D uncertain. There are 11 residues in the CDR3. Germline V gives CDR1 MNHEY, CDR2 SVGAGI. V was cut by 3 bases and J by 8 bases, with 4 bases left in between.

This clonotype was detected only a few times. This chain joins TRBV27 and TRBJ2-1; D may be TRBD1 (6 bases). V shed 4 bases and J shed 6 bases, with 10 bases lying between them. Germline CDR1 and CDR2: MNHEY and SMNVEV (reference sequence). The CDR3 is 13 amino acids. CDR3 region: CASSYRVGNEQFF. The CDR3 nucleotides are TGTGCCAGCAGTTACAGGGTTGGCAATGAGCAGTTCTTC.

The rearrangement joins TRBV6-1 to TRBJ2-1; D gene unclear. The CDR3 runs 15 residues. In germline, CDR1 is MNHNS, CDR2 SASEGT. Trimming stripped 0 bases from V and 3 bases from J, with 9 bases between. The CDR3 sequence: CASSEAPWNYNEQFF. The CDR3 DNA is TGTGCCAGCAGTGAAGCGCCCTGGAACTACAATGAGCAGTTCTTC.